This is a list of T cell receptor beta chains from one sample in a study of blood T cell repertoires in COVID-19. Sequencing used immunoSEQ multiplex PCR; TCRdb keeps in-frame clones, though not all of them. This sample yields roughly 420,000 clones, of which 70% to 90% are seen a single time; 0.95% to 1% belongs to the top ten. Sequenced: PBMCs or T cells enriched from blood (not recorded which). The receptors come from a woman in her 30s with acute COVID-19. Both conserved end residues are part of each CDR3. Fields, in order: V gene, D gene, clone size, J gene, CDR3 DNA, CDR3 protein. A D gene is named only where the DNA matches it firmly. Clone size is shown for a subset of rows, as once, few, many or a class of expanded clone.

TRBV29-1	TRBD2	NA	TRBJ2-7	TGCAGCCCACGCTCTAGCGGGGTGTCCTCCTACGAGCAGTACTTC	CSPRSSGVSSYEQYF
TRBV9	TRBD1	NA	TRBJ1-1	TGTGCCAGCAGCGTCACCGGGACAGGGGGGATTAGCACTGAAGCTTTCTTT	CASSVTGTGGISTEAFF
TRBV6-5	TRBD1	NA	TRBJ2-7	TGTGCCAGCAGTTTTGGACAGGGGGCTGGTGAGCAGTACTTC	CASSFGQGAGEQYF
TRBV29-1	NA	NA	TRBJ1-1	TGCAGCGTTGAAGAGTGGGCCTTGAACACTGAAGCTTTCTTT	CSVEEWALNTEAFF
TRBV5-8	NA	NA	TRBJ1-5	TGTGCCAGCAGATTACTAAGCAATCAGCCCCAGCATTTT	CASRLLSNQPQHF
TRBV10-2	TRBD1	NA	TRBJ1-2	TGCGCCAGCAGTGAGTCGATCGTGGGACAGGGGCCCGTCTTCTATGGCTACACCTTC	CASSESIVGQGPVFYGYTF
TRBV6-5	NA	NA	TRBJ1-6	TGTGCCAGCAGTTGGCAGGGTGAACTCCACTTT	CASSWQGELHF
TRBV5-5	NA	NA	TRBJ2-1	TGTGCCAGCAGCTTGACAGGGTGGAATGAGCAGTTCTTC	CASSLTGWNEQFF
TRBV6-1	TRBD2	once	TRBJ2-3	TGTGCCAGCAGTGGCCGAACGACTCCGGGACTAGCGGGTCGAAATACGCAGTATTTT	CASSGRTTPGLAGRNTQYF
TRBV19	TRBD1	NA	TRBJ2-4	TGTGCCAGTAGCCAGTGGAGACAGGGACGGGCCAAAAACATTCAGTACTTC	CASSQWRQGRAKNIQYF
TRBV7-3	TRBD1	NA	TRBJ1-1	TGTGCCAGCAGCTTAATCGGGACAGGAAACACTGAAGCTTTCTTT	CASSLIGTGNTEAFF
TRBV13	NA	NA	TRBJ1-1	TGTGCCAGCAGCCCTCCCTCTAAGTGGGGGGGTACTGAAGCTTTCTTT	CASSPPSKWGGTEAFF
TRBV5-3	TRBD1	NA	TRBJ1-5	TGTGCCAGAAGTGGGGACAGGGCAGGGAGCAATCAGCCCCAGCATTTT	CARSGDRAGSNQPQHF
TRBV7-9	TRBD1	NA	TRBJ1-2	TGTGCCAGCAGCTTTTCAGGGGGCAACTATGGCTACACCTTC	CASSFSGGNYGYTF
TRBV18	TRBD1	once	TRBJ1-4	TGTGCCAGCTCACCGAGACAGGGGGTTTTCGAAAAACTGTTTTTT	CASSPRQGVFEKLFF
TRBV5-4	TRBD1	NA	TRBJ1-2	TGTGCCAGCAGCCGGGACAGGGCTAACTATGGCTACACCTTC	CASSRDRANYGYTF
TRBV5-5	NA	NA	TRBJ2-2	TGTGCCAGCAGCTTTCGGGCCCCAGGGAGGACCGGGGAGCTGTTTTTT	CASSFRAPGRTGELFF
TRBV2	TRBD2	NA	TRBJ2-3	TGTGCCAGCAGTGTTCGTTTAGCGGGGGTGGGTTCGTATTTT	CASSVRLAGVGSYF
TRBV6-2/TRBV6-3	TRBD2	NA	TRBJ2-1	TGTGCCACCAGCCCCCAGGGTCGCGGGGGGAATGAGCAGTTCTTC	CATSPQGRGGNEQFF
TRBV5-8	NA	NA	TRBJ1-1	TGTGCCAGCAGCATTAGGGGAGGAGGGAACACTGAAGCTTTCTTT	CASSIRGGGNTEAFF
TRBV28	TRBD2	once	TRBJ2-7	TGTGCCAGCAGTTTCCCTCTAGCGGGGCCTTCCTCCTCCTACGAGCAGTACTTC	CASSFPLAGPSSSYEQYF
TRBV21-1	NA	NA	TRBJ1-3	TGTGCCAGCAGGGTTCAACAGGGGACCTCTGGAAACACCATATATTTT	CASRVQQGTSGNTIYF
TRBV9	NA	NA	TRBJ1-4	TGTGCCAGCAGCGTAGAACGGACTAATGAAAAACTGTTTTTT	CASSVERTNEKLFF
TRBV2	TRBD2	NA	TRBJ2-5	TGTGCCAGCAGTGCCCCCGTGGGGGGGGTCCAAGAGACCCAGTACTTC	CASSAPVGGVQETQYF
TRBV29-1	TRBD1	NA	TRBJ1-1	TGCGGAGGAGGAGACAGGGGGCTCACTGAAGCTTTCTTT	CGGGDRGLTEAFF
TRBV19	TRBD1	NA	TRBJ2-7	TGTGCCACCCACGGACAGGGGGCACGCGAGCAGTACTTC	CATHGQGAREQYF
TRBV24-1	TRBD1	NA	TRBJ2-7	TGTGCCACCAGTGATTCGAGATCGACAGGGGGGCGTCGCGAGCAGTACTTC	CATSDSRSTGGRREQYF
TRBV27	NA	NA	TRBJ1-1	TGTGCCAGCAGCTATGGGCTGAACACTGAAGCTTTCTTT	CASSYGLNTEAFF
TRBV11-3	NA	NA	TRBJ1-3	TGTGCCAGCAGCTTAGGGATCGGCGGGGGCGTTATCTCTGGAAACACCATATATTTT	CASSLGIGGGVISGNTIYF
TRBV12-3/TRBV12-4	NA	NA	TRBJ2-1	TGTGCCAGCAGCAGACAGGTCTACAATGAGCAGTTCTTC	CASSRQVYNEQFF
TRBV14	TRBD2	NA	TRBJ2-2	TGTGCCAGCAGCTCAGAGCGGGGGTCAACCGGGGAGCTGTTTTTT	CASSSERGSTGELFF
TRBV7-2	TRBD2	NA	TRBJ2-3	TGTGCCAGCAGCTTTAGCGGGGGCCAAAGAAGTAGCACAGATACGCAGTATTTT	CASSFSGGQRSSTDTQYF
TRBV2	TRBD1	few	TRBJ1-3	TGTGCCTCCAGGACAGGGGAGAAGGGTTACTCTGGAAACACCATATATTTT	CASRTGEKGYSGNTIYF
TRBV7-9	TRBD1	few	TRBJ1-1	TGTGCCAGCAGCTTTCCCCCCGGGACAGGGTCGGTCGGCACTGAAGCTTTCTTT	CASSFPPGTGSVGTEAFF
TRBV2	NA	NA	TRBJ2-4	TGTGCCAGCAGTCAACAGCCTCCGCTAGCCAAAAACATTCAGTACTTC	CASSQQPPLAKNIQYF
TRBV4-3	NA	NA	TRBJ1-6	TGCGCCAGCAGCCAAGTCTTGGCAGGGGCCTTTCTCGGTGTTGATTCACCCCTCCACTTT	CASSQVLAGAFLGVDSPLHF
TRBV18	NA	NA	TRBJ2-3	TGTGCCAGCTCATTTCTCAGGGATTTAACAGATACGCAGTATTTT	CASSFLRDLTDTQYF
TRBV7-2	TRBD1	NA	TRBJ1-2	TGTGCCAGCAGCTCCCAACAAGTGACAGGGGGCGCGGGCTACACCTTC	CASSSQQVTGGAGYTF
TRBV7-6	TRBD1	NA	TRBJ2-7	TGTGCCAGCAGCTTAGAACGGGACAGTCTTCGCTACGAGCAGTACTTC	CASSLERDSLRYEQYF
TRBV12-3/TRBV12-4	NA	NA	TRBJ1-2	TGTGCCAGCAGTTTCGGCAGGATGGGCTACACCTTC	CASSFGRMGYTF
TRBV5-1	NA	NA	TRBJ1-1	TGCGCCAGCAGCCCGACGTCAGGTAGCACTGAAGCTTTCTTT	CASSPTSGSTEAFF
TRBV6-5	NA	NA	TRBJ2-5	TGTGCCAGCAGTTACGGCCCCGAGACCCAGTACTTC	CASSYGPETQYF
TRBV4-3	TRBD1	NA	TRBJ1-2	TGCGCCAGCAGCCAAACCGGGACAGAAGGCTATGGCTACACCTTC	CASSQTGTEGYGYTF
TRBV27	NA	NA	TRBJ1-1	TGTGCCAGCAGTTTAACAGGGACCACTGAAGCTTTCTTT	CASSLTGTTEAFF
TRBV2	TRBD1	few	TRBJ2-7	TGTGCCAGCAGAAGGGACAGGCAAAACTCCTACGAGCAGTACTTC	CASRRDRQNSYEQYF
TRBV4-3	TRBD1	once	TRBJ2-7	TGCGCCAGCAGCCAGGATCCGGGACAGGGGTCCTACGAGCAGTACTTC	CASSQDPGQGSYEQYF
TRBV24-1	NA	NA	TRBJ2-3	TGTGCCACCAGTGATTTGGTCCAGTCTAGCACAGATACGCAGTATTTT	CATSDLVQSSTDTQYF
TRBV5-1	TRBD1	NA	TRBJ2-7	TGCGCCAGCAGCCCGGACAGGGCAGGGCAGTACTTC	CASSPDRAGQYF
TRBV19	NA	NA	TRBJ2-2	TGTGCCAGTAGTTTACAACAGGTGAACACCGGGGAGCTGTTTTTT	CASSLQQVNTGELFF
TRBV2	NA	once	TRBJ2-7	TGTGCCAGCACAGAAACAGGGCTCAACGAGCAGTACTTC	CASTETGLNEQYF
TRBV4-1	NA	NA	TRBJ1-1	TGCGCCAGCAGCCCAAAGGAGGGGACCAACACTGAAGCTTTCTTT	CASSPKEGTNTEAFF
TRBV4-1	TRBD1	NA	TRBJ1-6	TGCGCCAGCAGCCAAATATCCACAGGGGTCGTTCATAATTCACCCCTCCACTTT	CASSQISTGVVHNSPLHF
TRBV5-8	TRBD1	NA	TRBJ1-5	TGTGCCAGCAGCTTGGGGACAGGGAATAGCAATCAGCCCCAGCATTTT	CASSLGTGNSNQPQHF
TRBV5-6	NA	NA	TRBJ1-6	TGTGCCAGCAGCTTGGGTAGGGGGTCACCCCTCCACTTT	CASSLGRGSPLHF
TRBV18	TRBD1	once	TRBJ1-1	TGTGCCAGCTCACGAAACACTCCGGGACAGTCCTCCCTGAACACTGAAGCTTTCTTT	CASSRNTPGQSSLNTEAFF